This entry features one T cell receptor beta chain sequence. Antigen specificity is unknown. These data originate in a study of T-cell reconstitution after alpha-beta-depleted transplantation in children. Points from the study as a whole: Reported findings indicate that, about two months after transplant, alpha-beta T cells came from several hundred expanded clones, which were derived from non-depleted graft cells.

Unique molecular identifiers were incorporated during preparation of the TCRbeta library. From the PCR reads, TCRdb called clonotypes with MiXCR, one entry per CDR3 protein. This sample has around 960,000 distinct CDR3 sequences, with roughly 29% found just once. V was cut by 6 bases and J by 5 bases, with 14 bases left in between. CDR3 length equals 14 residues. V is TRBV12-3 or TRBV12-4 and J is TRBJ2-1; D perhaps matches TRBD2 (6 bases). This TCR was sampled from a boy under two years old who had a stem cell transplant for SCID, so the T cells may come from the graft donor. The starting material was PBMCs, mostly from graft donor cells, obtained 360 days after TCRalphabeta/CD19-depleted stem cell transplant. In nucleotides, the CDR3 is TGTGCCAGCAGCCCCTGGCGGGGAGACAATGAGCAGTTCTTC. Protein: CASSPWRGDNEQFF.